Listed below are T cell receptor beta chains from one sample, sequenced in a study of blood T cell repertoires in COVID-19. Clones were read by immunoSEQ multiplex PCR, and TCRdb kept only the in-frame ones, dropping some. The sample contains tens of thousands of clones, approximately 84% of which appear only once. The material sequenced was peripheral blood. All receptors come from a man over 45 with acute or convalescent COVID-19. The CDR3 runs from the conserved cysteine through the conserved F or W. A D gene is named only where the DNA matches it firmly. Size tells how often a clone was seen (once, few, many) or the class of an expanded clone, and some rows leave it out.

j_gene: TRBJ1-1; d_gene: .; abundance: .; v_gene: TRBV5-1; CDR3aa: CASSSGVGTEAFF; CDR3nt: TGCGCCAGCAGTTCAGGGGTTGGGACTGAAGCTTTCTTT
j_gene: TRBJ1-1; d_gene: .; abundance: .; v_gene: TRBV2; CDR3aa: CASSAGVAEAFF; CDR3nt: TGTGCCAGCAGCGCAGGGGTGGCAGAAGCTTTCTTT
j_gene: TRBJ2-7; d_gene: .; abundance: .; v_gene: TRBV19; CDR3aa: CASSMAGGSYEQYF; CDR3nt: TGTGCCAGTAGTATGGCAGGAGGCTCCTACGAGCAGTACTTC
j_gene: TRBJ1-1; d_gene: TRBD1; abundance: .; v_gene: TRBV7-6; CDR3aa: CASSFQGGTEAFF; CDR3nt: TGTGCCAGCAGCTTTCAGGGGGGCACTGAAGCTTTCTTT
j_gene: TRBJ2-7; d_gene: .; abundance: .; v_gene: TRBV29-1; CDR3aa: CSVTWRDRPSYEQYF; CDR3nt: TGCAGCGTCACCTGGCGAGACAGGCCATCCTACGAGCAGTACTTC
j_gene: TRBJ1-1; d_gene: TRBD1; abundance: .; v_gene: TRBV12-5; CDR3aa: CASGWNRGRNTEAFF; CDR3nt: TGTGCTAGTGGCTGGAACAGGGGAAGGAACACTGAAGCTTTCTTT
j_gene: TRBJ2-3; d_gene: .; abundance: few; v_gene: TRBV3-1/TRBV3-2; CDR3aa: CASGGQTTSTDTQYF; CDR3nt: TGTGCCAGCGGGGGACAAACTACTAGCACAGATACGCAGTATTTT
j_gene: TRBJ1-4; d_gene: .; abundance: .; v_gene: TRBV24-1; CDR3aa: CATSDGPQREGGEKLFF; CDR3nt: TGTGCCACCAGTGACGGGCCACAGAGGGAAGGGGGTGAAAAACTGTTTTTT
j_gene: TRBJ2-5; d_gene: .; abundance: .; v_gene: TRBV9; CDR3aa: CASSVTGLRETQYF; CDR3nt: TGTGCCAGCAGCGTAACAGGCCTGAGGGAGACCCAGTACTTC
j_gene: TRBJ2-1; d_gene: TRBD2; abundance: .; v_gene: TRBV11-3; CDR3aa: CASSQLFGLAGDSEQFF; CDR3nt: TGTGCCAGCAGCCAACTTTTTGGACTAGCGGGAGATAGTGAGCAGTTCTTC
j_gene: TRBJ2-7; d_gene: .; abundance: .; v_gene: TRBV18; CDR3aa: CASSPGGPYEQYF; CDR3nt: TGTGCCAGCTCACCAGGGGGCCCCTACGAGCAGTACTTC
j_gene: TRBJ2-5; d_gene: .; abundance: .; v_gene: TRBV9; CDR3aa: CASSVATGLNPQETQYF; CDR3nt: TGTGCCAGCAGCGTAGCTACTGGGCTAAACCCCCAAGAGACCCAGTACTTC
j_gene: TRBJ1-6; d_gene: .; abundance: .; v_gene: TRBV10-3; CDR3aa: CAIKDRTYNSPLHF; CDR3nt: TGTGCCATCAAAGACAGAACATATAATTCACCCCTCCACTTT
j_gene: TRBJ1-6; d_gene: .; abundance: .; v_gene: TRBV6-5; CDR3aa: CASVGVRHSPLHF; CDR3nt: TGTGCCAGCGTTGGAGTTCGGCACTCACCCCTCCACTTT
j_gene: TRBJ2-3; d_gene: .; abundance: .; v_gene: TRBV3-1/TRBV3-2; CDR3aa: CASSQEGGHTQYF; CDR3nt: TGTGCCAGCAGCCAAGAGGGAGGACATACGCAGTATTTT
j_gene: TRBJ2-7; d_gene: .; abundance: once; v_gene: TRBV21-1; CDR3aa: CASSEGGLAGFQDEQYF; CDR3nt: TGTGCCAGCAGCGAGGGGGGACTAGCGGGCTTCCAGGACGAGCAGTACTTC
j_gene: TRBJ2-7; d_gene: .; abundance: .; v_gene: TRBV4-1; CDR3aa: CASSLPGPGNREQYF; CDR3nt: TGCGCCAGCAGCCTTCCTGGGCCAGGCAATCGCGAGCAGTACTTC
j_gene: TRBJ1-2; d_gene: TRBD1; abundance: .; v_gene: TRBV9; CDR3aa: CASSDRDRGQGYTF; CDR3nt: TGTGCCAGCAGCGACCGGGACAGGGGGCAAGGCTACACCTTC
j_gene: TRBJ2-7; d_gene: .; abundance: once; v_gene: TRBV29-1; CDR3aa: CSVDSGYEQYF; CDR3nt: TGCAGCGTGGATTCAGGCTACGAGCAGTACTTC
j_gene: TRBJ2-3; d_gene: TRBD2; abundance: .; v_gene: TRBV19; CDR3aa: CASSSYREDPDTQYF; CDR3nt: TGTGCCAGTAGTTCGTATCGGGAGGACCCCGATACGCAGTATTTT
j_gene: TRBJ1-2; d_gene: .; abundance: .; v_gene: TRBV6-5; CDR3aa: CASSYSAVTGYTF; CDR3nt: TGTGCCAGCAGTTACTCGGCGGTCACTGGCTACACCTTC
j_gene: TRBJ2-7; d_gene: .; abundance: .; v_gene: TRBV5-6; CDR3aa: CASSLGLPGEQYF; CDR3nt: TGTGCCAGCAGCCTGGGACTCCCGGGGGAGCAGTACTTC
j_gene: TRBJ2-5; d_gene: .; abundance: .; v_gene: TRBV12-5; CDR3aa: CASGPGTSGETQYF; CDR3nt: TGTGCTAGTGGTCCCGGGACTTCGGGGGAGACCCAGTACTTC
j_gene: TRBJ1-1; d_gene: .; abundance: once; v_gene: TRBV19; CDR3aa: CASSRIRDTEAFF; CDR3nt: TGTGCCAGTAGTAGGATTCGGGACACTGAAGCTTTCTTT
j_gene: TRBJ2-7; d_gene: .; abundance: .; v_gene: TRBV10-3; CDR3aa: CAISIGDSYEQYF; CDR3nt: TGTGCCATCAGTATAGGCGACAGCTACGAGCAGTACTTC
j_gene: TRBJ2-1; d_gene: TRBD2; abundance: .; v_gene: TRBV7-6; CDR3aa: CASSYQAGVMNEQFF; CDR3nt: TGTGCCAGCAGCTACCAAGCGGGAGTAATGAATGAGCAGTTCTTC
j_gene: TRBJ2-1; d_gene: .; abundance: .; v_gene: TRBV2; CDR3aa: CASNLPPYNEQFF; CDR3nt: TGTGCCAGCAACCTACCCCCCTACAATGAGCAGTTCTTC
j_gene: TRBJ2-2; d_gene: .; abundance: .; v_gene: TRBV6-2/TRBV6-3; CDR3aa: CASSYGESGNTGELFF; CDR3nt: TGTGCCAGCAGTTACGGGGAGAGCGGGAACACCGGGGAGCTGTTTTTT
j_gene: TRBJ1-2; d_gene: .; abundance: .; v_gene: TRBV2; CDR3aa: CASSDWGLGYTF; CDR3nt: TGTGCCAGCAGTGACTGGGGCCTTGGCTACACCTTC
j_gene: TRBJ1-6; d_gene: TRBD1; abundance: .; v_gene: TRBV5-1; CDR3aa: CASSLDRVSPLHF; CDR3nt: TGCGCCAGCAGCTTAGACAGGGTCTCACCCCTCCACTTT
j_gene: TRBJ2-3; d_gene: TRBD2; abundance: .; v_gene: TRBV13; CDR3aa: CASSSHTGLAYPDTQYF; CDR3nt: TGTGCCAGCAGCTCTCACACGGGACTAGCGTATCCAGATACGCAGTATTTT
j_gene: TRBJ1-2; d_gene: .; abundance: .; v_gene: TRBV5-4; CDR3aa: CASSFRGDYGYTF; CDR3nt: TGTGCCAGCAGCTTCCGCGGTGACTATGGCTACACCTTC
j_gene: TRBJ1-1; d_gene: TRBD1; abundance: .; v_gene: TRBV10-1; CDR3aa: CASKQGDGSEAFF; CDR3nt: TGCGCCAGCAAACAGGGGGACGGTTCTGAAGCTTTCTTT
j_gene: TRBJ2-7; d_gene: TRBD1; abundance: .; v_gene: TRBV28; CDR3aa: CASSSSGDRGFPEQYF; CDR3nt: TGTGCCAGCAGTTCCTCAGGGGACAGGGGGTTCCCCGAGCAGTACTTC
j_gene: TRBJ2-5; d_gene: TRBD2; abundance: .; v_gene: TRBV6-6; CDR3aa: CASSYGAGGEETQYF; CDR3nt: TGTGCCAGCAGTTATGGGGCGGGGGGGGAAGAGACCCAGTACTTC
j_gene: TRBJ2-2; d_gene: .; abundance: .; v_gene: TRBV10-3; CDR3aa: CAISESDPSAGELFF; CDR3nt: TGTGCCATCAGTGAGTCGGATCCTAGCGCCGGGGAGCTGTTTTTT
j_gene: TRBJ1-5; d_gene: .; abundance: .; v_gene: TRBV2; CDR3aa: CASSGQSNQPQHF; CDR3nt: TGTGCCAGCAGTGGACAGAGCAATCAGCCCCAGCATTTT
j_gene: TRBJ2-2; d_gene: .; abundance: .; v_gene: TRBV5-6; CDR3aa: CASSLNRAPTGELFF; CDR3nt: TGTGCCAGCAGCTTGAACAGGGCTCCCACCGGGGAGCTGTTTTTT
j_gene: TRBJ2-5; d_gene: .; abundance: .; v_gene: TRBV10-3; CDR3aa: CAISVSTDQETQYF; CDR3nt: TGTGCCATCAGTGTCTCGACAGACCAAGAGACCCAGTACTTC
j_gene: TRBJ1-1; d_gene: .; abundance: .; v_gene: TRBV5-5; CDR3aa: CASRLDQQAGWGHMNTEAFF; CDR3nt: TGTGCCAGCAGATTGGACCAACAAGCAGGGTGGGGACATATGAACACTGAAGCTTTCTTT
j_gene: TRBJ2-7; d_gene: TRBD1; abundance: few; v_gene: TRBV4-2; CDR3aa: CASSQVDRVSYEQYF; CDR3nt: TGTGCCAGCAGCCAAGTAGACAGGGTCTCCTACGAGCAGTACTTC
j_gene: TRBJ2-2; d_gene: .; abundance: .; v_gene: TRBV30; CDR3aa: CAWRSQGYTGELFF; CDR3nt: TGTGCCTGGAGGTCTCAGGGGTACACCGGGGAGCTGTTTTTT
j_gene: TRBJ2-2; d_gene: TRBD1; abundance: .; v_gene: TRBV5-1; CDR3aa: CASSLGTGNTGELFF; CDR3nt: TGCGCCAGCAGCTTGGGGACAGGGAACACCGGGGAGCTGTTTTTT
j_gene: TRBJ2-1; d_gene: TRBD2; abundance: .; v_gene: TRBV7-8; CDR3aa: CASSPSGGYNEQFF; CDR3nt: TGTGCCAGCAGCCCAAGCGGGGGGTACAATGAGCAGTTCTTC
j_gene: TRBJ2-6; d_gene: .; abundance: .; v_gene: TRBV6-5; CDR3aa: CASSSRVGGANVLTF; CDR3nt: TGTGCCAGCAGTTCCAGGGTTGGTGGGGCCAACGTCCTGACTTTC
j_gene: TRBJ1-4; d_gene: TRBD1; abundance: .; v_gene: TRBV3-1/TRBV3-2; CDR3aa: CASRLDRGNEKLFF; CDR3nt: TGTGCCAGCAGGCTGGACAGGGGTAATGAAAAACTGTTTTTT
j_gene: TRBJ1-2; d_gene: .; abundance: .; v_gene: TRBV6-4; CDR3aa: CASSDRGIGYTF; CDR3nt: TGTGCCAGCAGTGATAGGGGTATAGGCTACACCTTC
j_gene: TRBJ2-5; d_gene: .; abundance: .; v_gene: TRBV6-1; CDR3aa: CASSDRRGGLETQYF; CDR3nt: TGTGCCAGCAGTGATAGGAGGGGGGGCCTAGAGACCCAGTACTTC